Listed below are T cell receptor beta chains from one sample, sequenced in a study of T cell changes during pregnancy in multiple sclerosis. Some clones are missing from TCRdb's copy, which holds only in-frame ones; the method was immunoSEQ multiplex PCR. The profile covers roughly 80,000 clones, with approximately 92% appearing a single time and roughly 0.94% taken by the ten largest. Sequenced here: peripheral blood, sampled in the first trimester of pregnancy. The receptors stem from a female donor with multiple sclerosis, enrolled in a pregnancy study. Each CDR3 is given with its conserved first and last residue. The D gene is left open where the match is weak.

TRBV6-1	TRBJ1-1	12	-	CASTWDSRWAFF	TGTGCCAGCACGTGGGACTCCCGGTGGGCTTTCTTT
TRBV15	TRBJ2-1	16	-	CATSGRGRTKGDEQFF	TGTGCCACCAGCGGTAGGGGTAGGACCAAGGGGGATGAGCAGTTCTTC
TRBV19	TRBJ2-1	12	-	CATAQDYNEQFF	TGTGCCACGGCACAGGATTACAATGAGCAGTTCTTC
TRBV6-6	TRBJ2-3	15	TRBD2	CASRGGTSGIGTQYF	TGTGCCAGCAGGGGGGGGACTAGCGGTATTGGTACGCAGTATTTT
TRBV5-1	TRBJ1-2	14	-	CASSSLEGVGGYTF	TGCGCCAGCAGTTCATTAGAGGGGGTTGGTGGCTACACCTTC
TRBV2	TRBJ1-2	14	TRBD1	CASSGGTGELGYTF	TGTGCCAGCAGTGGTGGGACAGGGGAATTAGGCTACACCTTC
TRBV9	TRBJ1-5	14	-	CASSGGQDNQPQHF	TGTGCCAGCAGCGGAGGGCAGGACAATCAGCCCCAGCATTTT
TRBV4-2	TRBJ1-4	20	TRBD1	CASSQDLALVEGAPNEKLFF	TGTGCCAGCAGCCAAGATCTGGCCCTCGTAGAGGGGGCACCTAATGAAAAACTGTTTTTT
TRBV7-9	TRBJ1-1	15	-	CASSAPELGSTEAFF	TGTGCCAGCAGCGCCCCGGAACTAGGGTCGACTGAAGCTTTCTTT
TRBV10-1	TRBJ2-1	16	TRBD2	CASSVSSGSLYNEQFF	TGCGCCAGCAGTGTTTCTAGCGGGAGCCTCTACAATGAGCAGTTCTTC